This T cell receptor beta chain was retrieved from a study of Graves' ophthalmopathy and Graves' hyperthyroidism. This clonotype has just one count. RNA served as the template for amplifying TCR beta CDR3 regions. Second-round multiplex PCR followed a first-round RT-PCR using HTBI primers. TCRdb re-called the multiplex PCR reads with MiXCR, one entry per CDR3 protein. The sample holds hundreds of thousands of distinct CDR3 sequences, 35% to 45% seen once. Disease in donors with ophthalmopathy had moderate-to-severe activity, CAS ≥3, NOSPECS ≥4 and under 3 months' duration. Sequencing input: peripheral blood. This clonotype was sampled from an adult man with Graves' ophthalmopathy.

The CDR3 reads CSARGRETQYF. For the CDR3, the DNA is TGCAGTGCTAGGGGGCGAGAGACCCAGTACTTC. The V gene is TRBV20-1, the J gene TRBJ2-5; perhaps TRBD1 as D (5 bases). The CDR3 length is 11 residues. V lost 3 bases and J 4 bases, leaving 6 bases between the germline ends. CDR1 and CDR2 (germline): DFQATT, SNEGSKA (reference sequence).